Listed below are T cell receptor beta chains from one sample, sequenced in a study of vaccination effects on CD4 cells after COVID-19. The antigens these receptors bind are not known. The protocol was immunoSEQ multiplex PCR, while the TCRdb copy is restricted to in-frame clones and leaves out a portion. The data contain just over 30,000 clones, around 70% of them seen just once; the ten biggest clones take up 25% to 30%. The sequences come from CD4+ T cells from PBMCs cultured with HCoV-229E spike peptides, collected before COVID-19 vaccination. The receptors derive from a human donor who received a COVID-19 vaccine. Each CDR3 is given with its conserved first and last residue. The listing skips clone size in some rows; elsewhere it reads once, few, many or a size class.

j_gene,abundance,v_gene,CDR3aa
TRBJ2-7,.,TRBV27,CASSSRVLSAGKAYEQYF
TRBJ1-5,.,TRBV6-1,CASSEGPRQPQHF
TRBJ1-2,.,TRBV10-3,CAISESGGFESGYTF
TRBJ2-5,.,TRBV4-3,CASSPREGAPQETQYF
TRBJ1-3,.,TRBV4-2,CASSQGVGQGGNTIYF
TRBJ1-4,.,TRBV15,CATSRDSRTNEKLFF
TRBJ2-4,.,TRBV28,CASKGRAKNIQYF
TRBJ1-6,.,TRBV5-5,CASSRDLKVGSPLHF
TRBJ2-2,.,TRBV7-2,CASSPQATGELFF
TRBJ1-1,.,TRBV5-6,CASSLGQANTEAFF
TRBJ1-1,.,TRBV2,CASSVKNTEAFF
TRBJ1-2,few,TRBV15,CATSRIDRPGYTF
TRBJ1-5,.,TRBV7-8,CASSSGRRGVGNQPQHF
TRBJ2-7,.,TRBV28,CASIREGTYEQYF
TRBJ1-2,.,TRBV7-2,CASSLAHPGMGGYTF
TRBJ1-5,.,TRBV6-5,CASSTHSNQPQHF
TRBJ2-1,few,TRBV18,CASSPPRGGFYNEQFF
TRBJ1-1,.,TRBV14,CASSQVGEAFF
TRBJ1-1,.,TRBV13,CASSSSQNTEAFF
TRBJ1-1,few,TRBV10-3,CAISESSGRTEAFF
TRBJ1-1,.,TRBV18,CASSEGTEAEAFF
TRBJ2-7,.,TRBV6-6,CASSFPQGYEQYF
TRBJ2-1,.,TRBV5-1,CASSLGGSAEQFF
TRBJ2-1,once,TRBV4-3,CASTSGPGANEQFF
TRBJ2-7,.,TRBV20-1,CSASPTSGTNEQYF